The T cell receptor (beta chain) described here comes from a study of response to subunit inactivated influenza vaccine. Study observations and caveats: New T cells are recruited in small numbers by each seasonal influenza vaccination, according to the authors' suggestion.

A remark on this clonotype: Its cognate antigen is unknown.

TCRdb re-called the RT-PCR reads through MiXCR, storing one row per CDR3 protein. The sample yields a few hundred thousand distinct CDR3 sequences, less than 25% seen once. Specimen: PBMCs from blood, collected about 20 months after vaccination. The source is a man aged 50-75 years who received an inactivated influenza vaccine.

CDR3 sequence: CSVVPGGRGPTQFF. The CDR3 bases are TGCAGCGTTGTCCCTGGAGGGAGGGGCCCAACCCAGTTCTTC. The chain employs TRBV29-1 and TRBJ2-1; 7 bases align to TRBD2. The V and J ends lost 4 bases and 13 bases, in that order; junction bases with no gene match: 16. This CDR3 contains 14 residues. CDR1 and CDR2 from the germline V gene are SQVTM and ANQGSEA.